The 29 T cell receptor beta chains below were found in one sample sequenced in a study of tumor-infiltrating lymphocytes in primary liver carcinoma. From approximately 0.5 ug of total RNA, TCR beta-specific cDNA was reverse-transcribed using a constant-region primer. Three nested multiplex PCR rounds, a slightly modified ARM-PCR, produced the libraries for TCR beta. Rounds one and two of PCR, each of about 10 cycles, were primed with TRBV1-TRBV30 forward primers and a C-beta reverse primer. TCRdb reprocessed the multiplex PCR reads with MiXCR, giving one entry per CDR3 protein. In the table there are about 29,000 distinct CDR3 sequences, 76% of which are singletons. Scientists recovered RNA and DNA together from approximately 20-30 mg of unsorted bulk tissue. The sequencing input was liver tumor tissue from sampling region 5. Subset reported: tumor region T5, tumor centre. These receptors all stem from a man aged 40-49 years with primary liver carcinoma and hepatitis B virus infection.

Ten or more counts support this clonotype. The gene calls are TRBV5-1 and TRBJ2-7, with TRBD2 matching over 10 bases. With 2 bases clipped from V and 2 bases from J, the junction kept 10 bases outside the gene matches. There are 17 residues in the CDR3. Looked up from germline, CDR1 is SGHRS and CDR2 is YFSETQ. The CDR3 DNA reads TGCGCCAGCAGCTTAACTCTAGCGGGAGTTGGGGCCTACGAGCAGTACTTC. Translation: CASSLTLAGVGAYEQYF.

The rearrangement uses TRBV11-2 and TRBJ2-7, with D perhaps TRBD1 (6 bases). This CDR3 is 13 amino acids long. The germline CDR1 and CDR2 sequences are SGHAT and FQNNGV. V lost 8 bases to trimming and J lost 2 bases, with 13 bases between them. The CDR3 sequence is CASPGQLAYEQYF. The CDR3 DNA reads TGTGCCAGCCCCGGACAGCTGGCCTACGAGCAGTACTTC.

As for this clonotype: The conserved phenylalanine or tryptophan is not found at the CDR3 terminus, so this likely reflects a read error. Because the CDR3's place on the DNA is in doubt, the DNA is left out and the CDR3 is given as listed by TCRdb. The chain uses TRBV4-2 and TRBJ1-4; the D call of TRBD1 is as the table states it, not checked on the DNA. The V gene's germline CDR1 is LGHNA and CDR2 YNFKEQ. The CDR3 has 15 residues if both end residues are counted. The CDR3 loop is CASGPHQGTNEKLSL.

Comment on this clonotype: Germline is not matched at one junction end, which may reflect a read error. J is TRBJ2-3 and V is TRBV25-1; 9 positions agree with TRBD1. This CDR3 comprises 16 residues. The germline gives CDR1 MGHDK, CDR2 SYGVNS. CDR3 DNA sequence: TGTACCAGCAGTGAATTCTGGGACAGGGACACAGATACTCAGTATTTT. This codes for CTSSEFWDRDTDTQYF. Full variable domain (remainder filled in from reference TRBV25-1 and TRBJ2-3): EADIYQTPRYLVIGTGKKITLECSQTMGHDKMYWYQQDPGMELHLIHYSYGVNSTEKGDLSSESTVSRIRTEHFPLTLESARPSHTSQYLCTSSEFWDRDTDTQYFGPGTRLTVL.

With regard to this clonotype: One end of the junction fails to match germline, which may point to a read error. The CDR3 coding sequence is TGTGTCAGCAACCCCCAGCAGTATGGCGAGCAGTACTTC. Its translation is CVSNPQQYGEQYF. The gene calls are TRBV6-1 and TRBJ2-7; the D is unclear. Per germline, CDR1 MNHNS and CDR2 SASEGT. The CDR3 contains 13 residues.

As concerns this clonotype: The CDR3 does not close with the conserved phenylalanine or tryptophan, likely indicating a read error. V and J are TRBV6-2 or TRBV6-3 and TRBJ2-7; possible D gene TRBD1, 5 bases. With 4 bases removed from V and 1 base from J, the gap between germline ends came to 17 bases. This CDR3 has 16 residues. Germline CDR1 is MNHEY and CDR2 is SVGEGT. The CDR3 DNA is TGTGCCAGCAGTTTATGGTCCGGAGCAGGGTCCTACGAGCAGTACTAC. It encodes CASSLWSGAGSYEQYY.

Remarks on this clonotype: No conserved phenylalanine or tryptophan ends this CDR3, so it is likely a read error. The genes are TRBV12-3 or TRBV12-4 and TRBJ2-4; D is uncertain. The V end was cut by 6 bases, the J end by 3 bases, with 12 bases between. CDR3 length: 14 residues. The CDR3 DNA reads TGTGCCAGCAGCACCACAGTGGGCAAAAACATTCAGTACCTC. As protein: CASSTTVGKNIQYL.

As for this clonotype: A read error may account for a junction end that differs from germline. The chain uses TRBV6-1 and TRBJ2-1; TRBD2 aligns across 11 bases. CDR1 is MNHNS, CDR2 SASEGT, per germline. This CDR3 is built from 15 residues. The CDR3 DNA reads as TGTGCAAGCAGAGGGACTAGCGGAGCTTACAATGAGCAGTTCTTC. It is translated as CASRGTSGAYNEQFF.

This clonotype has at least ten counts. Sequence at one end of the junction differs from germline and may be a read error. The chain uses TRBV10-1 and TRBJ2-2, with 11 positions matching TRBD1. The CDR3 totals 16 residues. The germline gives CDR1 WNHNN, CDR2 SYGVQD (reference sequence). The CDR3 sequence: CASGAVGTGGTGELVF. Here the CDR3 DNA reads TGCGCCAGCGGAGCAGTGGGGACAGGGGGGACCGGGGAGCTGGTTTTT.

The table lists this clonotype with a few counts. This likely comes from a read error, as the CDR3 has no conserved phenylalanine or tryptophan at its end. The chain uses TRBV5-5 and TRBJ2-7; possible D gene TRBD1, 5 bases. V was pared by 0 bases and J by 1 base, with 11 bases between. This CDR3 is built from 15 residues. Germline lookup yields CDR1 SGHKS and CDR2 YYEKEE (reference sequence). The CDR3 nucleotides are TGTGCCAGCAGCTTGGCAGGGTGGAGTTCCTACGAGCAGTACCTC. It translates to CASSLAGWSSYEQYL.

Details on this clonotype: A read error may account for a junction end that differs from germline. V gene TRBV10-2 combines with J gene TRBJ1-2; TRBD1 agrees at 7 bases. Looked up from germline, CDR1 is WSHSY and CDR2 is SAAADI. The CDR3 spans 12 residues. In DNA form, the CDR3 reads TGCGCCAGCACCGGGACAGTCTATGGCTGCACCTTC. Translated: CASTGTVYGCTF.

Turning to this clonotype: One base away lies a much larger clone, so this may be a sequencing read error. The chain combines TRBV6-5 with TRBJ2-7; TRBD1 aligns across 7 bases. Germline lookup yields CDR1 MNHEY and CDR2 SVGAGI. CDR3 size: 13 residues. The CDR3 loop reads CAGRMKGAGEQYF. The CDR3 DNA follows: TGTGCCGGCAGGATGAAGGGGGCCGGCGAGCAGTACTTC.

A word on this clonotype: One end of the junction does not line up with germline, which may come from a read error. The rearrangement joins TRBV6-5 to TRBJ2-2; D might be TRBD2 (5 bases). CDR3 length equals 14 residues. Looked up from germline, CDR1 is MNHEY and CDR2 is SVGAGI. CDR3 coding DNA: TGTGCCAGCAATTACTCCAGTATTGCCGGGGAGCTATTTTTT. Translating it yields CASNYSSIAGELFF.

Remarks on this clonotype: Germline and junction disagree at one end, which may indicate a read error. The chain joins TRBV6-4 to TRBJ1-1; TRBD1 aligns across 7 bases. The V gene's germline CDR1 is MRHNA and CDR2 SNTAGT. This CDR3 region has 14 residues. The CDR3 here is CASSQGGQNTGAFF. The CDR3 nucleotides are TGTGCCAGCAGTCAGGGGGGGCAGAACACTGGAGCTTTCTTT.

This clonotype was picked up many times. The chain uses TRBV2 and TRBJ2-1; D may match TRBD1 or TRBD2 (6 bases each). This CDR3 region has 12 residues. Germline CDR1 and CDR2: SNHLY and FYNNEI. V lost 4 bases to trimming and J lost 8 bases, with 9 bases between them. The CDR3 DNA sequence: TGTGCCAGCAGTGGGGGGGCTGATGAGCAGTTCTTC. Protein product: CASSGGADEQFF. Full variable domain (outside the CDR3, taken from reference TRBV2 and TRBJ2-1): EPEVTQTPSHQVTQMGQEVILRCVPISNHLYFYWYRQILGQKVEFLVSFYNNEISEKSEIFDDQFSVERPDGSNFTLKIRSTKLEDSAMYFCASSGGADEQFFGPGTRLTVL.

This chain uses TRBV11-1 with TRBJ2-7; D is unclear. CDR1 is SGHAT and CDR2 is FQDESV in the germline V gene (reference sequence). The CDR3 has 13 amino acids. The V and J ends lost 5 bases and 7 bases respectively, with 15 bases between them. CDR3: CASSLTLTNEQYF. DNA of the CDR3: TGTGCCAGCAGCCTCACCCTGACGAATGAGCAGTACTTC.

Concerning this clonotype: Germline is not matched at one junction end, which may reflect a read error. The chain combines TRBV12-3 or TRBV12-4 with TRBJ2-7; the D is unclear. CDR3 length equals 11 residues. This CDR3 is CVSSSSYEQYF. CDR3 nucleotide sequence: TGTGTCAGCAGTTCTTCTTACGAGCAGTATTTC.

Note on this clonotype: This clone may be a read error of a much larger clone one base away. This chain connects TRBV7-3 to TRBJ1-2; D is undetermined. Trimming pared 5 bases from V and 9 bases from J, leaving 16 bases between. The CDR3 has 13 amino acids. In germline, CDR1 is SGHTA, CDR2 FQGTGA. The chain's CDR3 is CASSPFPSSCYTF. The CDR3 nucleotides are TGTGCCAGCAGCCCCTTCCCCTCGAGTTGCTACACCTTC.

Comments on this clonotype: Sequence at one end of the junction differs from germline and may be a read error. The CDR3 DNA reads as TGTGCCAGCCGCACGGCGGACGGCACAGATACACAGTATTTT. Translated: CASRTADGTDTQYF. This sequence joins TRBV11-1 and TRBJ2-3; D is unresolved. Germline V gene lookup returns CDR1 SGHAT and CDR2 FQDESV (reference sequence). The CDR3 runs to 14 residues.

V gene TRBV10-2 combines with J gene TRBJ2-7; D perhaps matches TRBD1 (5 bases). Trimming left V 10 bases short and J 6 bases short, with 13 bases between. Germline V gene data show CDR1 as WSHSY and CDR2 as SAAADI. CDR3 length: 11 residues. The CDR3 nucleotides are TGCGCCACAGAACAGGTCGGCGAGCAGTACTTC. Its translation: CATEQVGEQYF.

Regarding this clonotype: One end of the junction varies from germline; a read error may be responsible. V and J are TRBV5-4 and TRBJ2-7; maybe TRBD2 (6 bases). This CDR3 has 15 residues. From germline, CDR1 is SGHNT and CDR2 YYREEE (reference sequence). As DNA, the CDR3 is TGTGTCAGCAGCATCCTGGCGGGAAGGGGCTACGAGCAGTACTTC. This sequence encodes CVSSILAGRGYEQYF.

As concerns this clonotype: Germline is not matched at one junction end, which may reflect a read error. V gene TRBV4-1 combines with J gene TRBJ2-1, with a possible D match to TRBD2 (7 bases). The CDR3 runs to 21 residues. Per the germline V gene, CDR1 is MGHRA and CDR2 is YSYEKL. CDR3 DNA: TGCGCCAGCAACCAAGGTACGCGGGGGCACGGATTTTTCACCCCCACGGATGAGCAGTTCTTC. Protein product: CASNQGTRGHGFFTPTDEQFF.

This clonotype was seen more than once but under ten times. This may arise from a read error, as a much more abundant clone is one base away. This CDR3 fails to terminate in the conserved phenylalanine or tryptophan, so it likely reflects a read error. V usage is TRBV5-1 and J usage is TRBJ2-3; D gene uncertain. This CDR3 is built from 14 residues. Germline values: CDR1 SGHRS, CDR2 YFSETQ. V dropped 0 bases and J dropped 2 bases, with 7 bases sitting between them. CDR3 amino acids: CASSLGVHTDTQYL. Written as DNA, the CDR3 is TGCGCCAGCAGCTTGGGGGTGCACACAGATACGCAGTATCTT.

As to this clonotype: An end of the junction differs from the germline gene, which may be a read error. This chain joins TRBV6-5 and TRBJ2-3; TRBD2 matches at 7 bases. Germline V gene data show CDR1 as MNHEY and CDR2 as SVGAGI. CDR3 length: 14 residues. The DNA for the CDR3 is TGTGTCAGCAGTTATGCGGGAGTCGCATATACGCAGTATTTT. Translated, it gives CVSSYAGVAYTQYF.

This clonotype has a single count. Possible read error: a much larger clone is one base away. The CDR3 DNA reads as TGTACCAGCTCACTGGACGGACAGCGGTTCACCGGGGAGCTGTTTTTT. Translated: CTSSLDGQRFTGELFF. V is TRBV18 and J is TRBJ2-2; TRBD1 is a possible D gene (6 bases). The V gene's germline CDR1 is KGHSH and CDR2 LQKENI. This CDR3 spans 16 amino acids. The full variable domain, rest sourced from reference TRBV18 and TRBJ2-2, is NAGVMQNPRHLVRRRGQEARLRCSPMKGHSHVYWYRQLPEEGLKFMVYLQKENIIDESGMPKERFSAEFPKEGPSILRIQQVVRGDSAAYFCTSSLDGQRFTGELFFGEGSRLTVL.

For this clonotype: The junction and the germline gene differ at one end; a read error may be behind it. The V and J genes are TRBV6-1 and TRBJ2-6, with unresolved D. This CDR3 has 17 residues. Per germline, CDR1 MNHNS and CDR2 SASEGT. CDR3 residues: CARSEGPVLGGANVLTF. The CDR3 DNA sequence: TGTGCCAGAAGTGAAGGACCGGTCTTGGGCGGGGCCAACGTCCTGACTTTC.

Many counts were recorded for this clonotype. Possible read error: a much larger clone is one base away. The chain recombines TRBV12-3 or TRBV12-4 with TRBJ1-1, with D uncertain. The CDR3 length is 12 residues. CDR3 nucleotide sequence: TGTGCCAGCAATTTAAAGAACACTGAAGCTTTCTTT. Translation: CASNLKNTEAFF.

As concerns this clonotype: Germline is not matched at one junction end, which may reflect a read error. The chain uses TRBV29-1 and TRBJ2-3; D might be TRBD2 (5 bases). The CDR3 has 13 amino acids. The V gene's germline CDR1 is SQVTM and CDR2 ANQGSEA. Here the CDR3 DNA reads TGCAGCGTCACATATCTCTTCGGGGATACACAGTATTTT. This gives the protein CSVTYLFGDTQYF.

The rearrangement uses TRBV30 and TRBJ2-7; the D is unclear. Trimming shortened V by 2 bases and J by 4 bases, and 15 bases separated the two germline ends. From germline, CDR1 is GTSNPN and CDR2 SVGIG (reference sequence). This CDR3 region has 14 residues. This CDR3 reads CAWSLYPEPYEQYF. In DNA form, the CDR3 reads TGTGCCTGGAGTCTATATCCGGAACCATACGAGCAGTACTTC.